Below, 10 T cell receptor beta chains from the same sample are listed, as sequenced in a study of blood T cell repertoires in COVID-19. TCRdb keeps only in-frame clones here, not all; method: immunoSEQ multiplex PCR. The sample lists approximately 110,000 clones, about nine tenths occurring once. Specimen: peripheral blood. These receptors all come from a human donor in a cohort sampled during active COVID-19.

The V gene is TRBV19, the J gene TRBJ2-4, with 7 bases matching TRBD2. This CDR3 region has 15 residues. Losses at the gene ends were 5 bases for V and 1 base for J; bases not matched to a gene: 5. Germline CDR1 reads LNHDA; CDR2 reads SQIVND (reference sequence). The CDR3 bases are TGTGCCAGTAGTGCTAGCGGCGGGGCCAAAAACATTCAGTACTTC. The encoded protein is CASSASGGAKNIQYF.

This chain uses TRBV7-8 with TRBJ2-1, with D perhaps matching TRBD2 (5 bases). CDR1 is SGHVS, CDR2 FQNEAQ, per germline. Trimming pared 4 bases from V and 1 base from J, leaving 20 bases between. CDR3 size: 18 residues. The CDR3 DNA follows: TGTGCCAGCAGCTCCCGCCCCAATAGCCCGGGGTCCTACAATGAGCAGTTCTTC. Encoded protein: CASSSRPNSPGSYNEQFF.

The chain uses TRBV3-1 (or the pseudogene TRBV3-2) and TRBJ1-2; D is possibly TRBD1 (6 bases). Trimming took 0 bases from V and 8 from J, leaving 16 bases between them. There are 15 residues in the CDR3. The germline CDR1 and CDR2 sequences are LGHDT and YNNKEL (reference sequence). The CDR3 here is CASSQDNREGVGYTF. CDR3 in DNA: TGTGCCAGCAGCCAAGATAACAGGGAGGGGGTGGGCTACACCTTC.

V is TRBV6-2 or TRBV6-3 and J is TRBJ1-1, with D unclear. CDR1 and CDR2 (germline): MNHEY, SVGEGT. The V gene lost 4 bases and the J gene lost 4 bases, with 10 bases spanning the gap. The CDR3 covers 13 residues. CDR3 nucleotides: TGTGCCAGCAGTTTATTCAGGCGCACTGAAGCTTTCTTT. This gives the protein CASSLFRRTEAFF.

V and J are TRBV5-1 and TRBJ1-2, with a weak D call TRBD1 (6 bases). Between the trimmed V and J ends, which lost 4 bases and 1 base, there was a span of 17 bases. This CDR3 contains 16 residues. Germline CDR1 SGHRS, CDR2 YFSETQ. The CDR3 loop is CASSPREQGFNYGYTF. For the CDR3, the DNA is TGCGCCAGCAGCCCACGCGAGCAGGGGTTTAACTATGGCTACACCTTC.

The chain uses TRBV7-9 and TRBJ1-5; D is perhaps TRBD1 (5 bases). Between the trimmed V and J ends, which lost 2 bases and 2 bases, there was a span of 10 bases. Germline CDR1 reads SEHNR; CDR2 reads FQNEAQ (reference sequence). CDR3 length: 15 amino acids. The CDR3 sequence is CASSLSQGGNQPQHF. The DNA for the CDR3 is TGTGCCAGCAGCTTATCTCAGGGCGGCAATCAGCCCCAGCATTTT.

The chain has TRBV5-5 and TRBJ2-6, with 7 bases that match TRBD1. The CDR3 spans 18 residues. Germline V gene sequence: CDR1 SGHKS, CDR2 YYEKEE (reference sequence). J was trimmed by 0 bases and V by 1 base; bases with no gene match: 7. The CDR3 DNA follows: TGTGCCAGCAGCTTGTTCGGGACAGCGAACTCTGGGGCCAACGTCCTGACTTTC. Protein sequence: CASSLFGTANSGANVLTF. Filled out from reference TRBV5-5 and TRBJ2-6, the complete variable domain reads DAGVTQSPTHLIKTRGQQVTLRCSPISGHKSVSWYQQVLGQGPQFIFQYYEKEERGRGNFPDRFSARQFPNYSSELNVNALLLGDSALYLCASSLFGTANSGANVLTFGAGSRLTVL.

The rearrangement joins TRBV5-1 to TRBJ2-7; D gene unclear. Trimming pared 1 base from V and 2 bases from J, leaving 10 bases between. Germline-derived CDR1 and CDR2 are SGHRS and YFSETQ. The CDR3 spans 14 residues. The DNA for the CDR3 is TGCGCCAGCAGCTTGAGCGCGGCCCCCTACGAGCAGTACTTC. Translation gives CASSLSAAPYEQYF.

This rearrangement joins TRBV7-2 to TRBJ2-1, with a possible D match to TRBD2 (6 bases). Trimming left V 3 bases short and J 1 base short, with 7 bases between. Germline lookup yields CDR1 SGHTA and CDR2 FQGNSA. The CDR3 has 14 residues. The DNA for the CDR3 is TGTGCCAGCAGCTTGCGGGGTTCCTACAATGAGCAGTTCTTC. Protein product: CASSLRGSYNEQFF.

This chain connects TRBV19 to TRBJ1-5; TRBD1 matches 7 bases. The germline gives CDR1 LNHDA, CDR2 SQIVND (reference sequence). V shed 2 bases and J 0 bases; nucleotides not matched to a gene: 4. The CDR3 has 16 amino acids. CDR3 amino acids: CASSILTGTSNQPQHF. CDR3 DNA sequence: TGTGCCAGTAGTATATTGACAGGGACTAGCAATCAGCCCCAGCATTTT.